The rows below give T cell receptor beta chains drawn from one sample of a study of cytomegalovirus exposure and HLA in healthy donors. TCRdb's copy holds only in-frame clones and misses some; the assay was immunoSEQ multiplex PCR. Seen here are around 150,000 clones, over 70% observed once, and the top ten hold about 1.3%. Sequenced sample: PBMCs. Every receptor here comes from a woman aged 30 to 39 in good health and CMV-seronegative. CDR3s include the opening cysteine and the closing phenylalanine or tryptophan. A D gene is named only where the DNA matches it firmly. For some rows the clone size is stated as once, few or many, or as a class when expanded; others skip it.

j_call: TRBJ1-5; v_call: TRBV19; d_call: -; clone_size: few; cdr3_length: 13; cdr3_nt: TGTGCCAGTAGTTCCTGGGACTTGGGCCCCCAGCATTTT; cdr3_aa: CASSSWDLGPQHF
j_call: TRBJ1-2; v_call: TRBV6-5; d_call: -; clone_size: -; cdr3_length: 15; cdr3_nt: TGTGCCAGCAGCCAAATCCTCGACAGCCATCATGGCTACACCTTC; cdr3_aa: CASSQILDSHHGYTF
j_call: TRBJ2-5; v_call: TRBV5-6; d_call: TRBD2; clone_size: few; cdr3_length: 14; cdr3_nt: TGTGCCAGCGCGCGGGGGGCCGAGATAGAGACCCAGTACTTC; cdr3_aa: CASARGAEIETQYF
j_call: TRBJ1-1; v_call: TRBV7-2; d_call: -; clone_size: -; cdr3_length: 13; cdr3_nt: TGTGCCAGCAGCTGGGCGATGAACACTGAAGCTTTCTTT; cdr3_aa: CASSWAMNTEAFF
j_call: TRBJ2-1; v_call: TRBV9; d_call: -; clone_size: -; cdr3_length: 15; cdr3_nt: TGTGCCAGCAGCGTAGTAGGGGTAACCTACAATGAGCAGTTCTTC; cdr3_aa: CASSVVGVTYNEQFF
j_call: TRBJ1-5; v_call: TRBV27; d_call: -; clone_size: -; cdr3_length: 13; cdr3_nt: TGTGCCAGCAGTCCCTGGTTGAGTCAGCCCCAGCATTTT; cdr3_aa: CASSPWLSQPQHF
j_call: TRBJ2-7; v_call: TRBV2; d_call: TRBD2; clone_size: once; cdr3_length: 13; cdr3_nt: TGTGCCAGCAGCACCGGGAGGATCTACGAGCAGTACTTC; cdr3_aa: CASSTGRIYEQYF
j_call: TRBJ2-1; v_call: TRBV5-1; d_call: TRBD2; clone_size: few; cdr3_length: 15; cdr3_nt: TGCGCCAGCAGCCCCGGGACTAGCGGGGGTTGGGAGCAGTTCTTC; cdr3_aa: CASSPGTSGGWEQFF
j_call: TRBJ1-5; v_call: TRBV5-5; d_call: TRBD1; clone_size: -; cdr3_length: 15; cdr3_nt: TGTGCCAGCAGCCTCCGGGACAGCAGCAATCAGCCCCAGCATTTT; cdr3_aa: CASSLRDSSNQPQHF
j_call: TRBJ1-5; v_call: TRBV30; d_call: -; clone_size: few; cdr3_length: 14; cdr3_nt: TGTGCCTGGAGTACCGGGACTCTTAATCAGCCCCAGCATTTT; cdr3_aa: CAWSTGTLNQPQHF
j_call: TRBJ1-2; v_call: TRBV5-5; d_call: -; clone_size: -; cdr3_length: 15; cdr3_nt: TGTGCCAGCAGCTTGGCCGCCGCCGGGAACTATGGCTACACCTTC; cdr3_aa: CASSLAAAGNYGYTF
j_call: TRBJ2-7; v_call: TRBV5-1; d_call: -; clone_size: -; cdr3_length: 12; cdr3_nt: TGCGCCAGCAGGGCAGGGACCTACGAGCAGTACTTC; cdr3_aa: CASRAGTYEQYF
j_call: TRBJ2-2; v_call: TRBV6-5; d_call: TRBD1; clone_size: -; cdr3_length: 13; cdr3_nt: TGTGCCAGCAGTAGGGACAGAACCGGGGAGCTGTTTTTT; cdr3_aa: CASSRDRTGELFF
j_call: TRBJ2-4; v_call: TRBV5-4; d_call: -; clone_size: few; cdr3_length: 15; cdr3_nt: TGTGCCAGCAGCGCAACAAAACGCGGCAAAAACATTCAGTACTTC; cdr3_aa: CASSATKRGKNIQYF
j_call: TRBJ1-1; v_call: TRBV7-2; d_call: -; clone_size: -; cdr3_length: 13; cdr3_nt: TGTGCCAGCAGCTTAGAACTGGGGACAGAAGCTTTCTTT; cdr3_aa: CASSLELGTEAFF
j_call: TRBJ1-2; v_call: TRBV6-6; d_call: -; clone_size: -; cdr3_length: 11; cdr3_nt: TGTGCCAGCAAGTCAGGGGATGGCTACACCTTC; cdr3_aa: CASKSGDGYTF
j_call: TRBJ1-5; v_call: TRBV29-1; d_call: -; clone_size: -; cdr3_length: 13; cdr3_nt: TGCAGCGTTGAGGAACAGCCCAATCAGCCCCAGCATTTT; cdr3_aa: CSVEEQPNQPQHF
j_call: TRBJ2-1; v_call: TRBV30; d_call: TRBD2; clone_size: -; cdr3_length: 15; cdr3_nt: TGTGCCTGGAGTGGCGGGGCTAGCGGGGTCGATGAGCAGTTCTTC; cdr3_aa: CAWSGGASGVDEQFF
j_call: TRBJ1-3; v_call: TRBV7-6; d_call: -; clone_size: -; cdr3_length: 16; cdr3_nt: TGTGCCAGCAGCTTAGAGGCGGGCATCTCTGGAAACACCATATATTTT; cdr3_aa: CASSLEAGISGNTIYF
j_call: TRBJ1-3; v_call: TRBV11-2; d_call: -; clone_size: -; cdr3_length: 15; cdr3_nt: TGTGCCAGCAGCTTAGCCCTCAGCTCTGGAAACACCATATATTTT; cdr3_aa: CASSLALSSGNTIYF
j_call: TRBJ2-7; v_call: TRBV10-3; d_call: -; clone_size: -; cdr3_length: 17; cdr3_nt: TGTGCCATCAGTGTCCCCCCCGATGGGGCAAGTTCCTACGAGCAGTACTTC; cdr3_aa: CAISVPPDGASSYEQYF
j_call: TRBJ1-6; v_call: TRBV21-1; d_call: -; clone_size: -; cdr3_length: 19; cdr3_nt: TGTGCCAGCAGCAAACGGGACAGGGGCCAAGGTTCCTATAATTCACCCCTCCACTTT; cdr3_aa: CASSKRDRGQGSYNSPLHF
j_call: TRBJ1-5; v_call: TRBV5-5; d_call: TRBD1; clone_size: -; cdr3_length: 17; cdr3_nt: TGTGCCAGCAGCCCGAACTTCGACAGGGCCCGCAATCAGCCCCAGCATTTT; cdr3_aa: CASSPNFDRARNQPQHF
j_call: TRBJ1-2; v_call: TRBV5-4; d_call: -; clone_size: -; cdr3_length: 15; cdr3_nt: TGTGCCAGCAGCTCGGCTACAGGATTCCTATATGGCTACACCTTC; cdr3_aa: CASSSATGFLYGYTF
j_call: TRBJ1-6; v_call: TRBV21-1; d_call: -; clone_size: -; cdr3_length: 16; cdr3_nt: TGTGCCAGCAAACTGGGACACCGAGTTTATAATTCACCCCTCCACTTT; cdr3_aa: CASKLGHRVYNSPLHF
j_call: TRBJ1-2; v_call: TRBV2; d_call: -; clone_size: -; cdr3_length: 14; cdr3_nt: TGTGCCAGCAGAGCTTTCGGCCAGGACTATGGCTACACCTTC; cdr3_aa: CASRAFGQDYGYTF
j_call: TRBJ2-3; v_call: TRBV4-1; d_call: TRBD2; clone_size: -; cdr3_length: 16; cdr3_nt: TGCGCCAGCAGCCAAGGAGCGGGGGAAGGCACAGATACGCAGTATTTT; cdr3_aa: CASSQGAGEGTDTQYF
j_call: TRBJ2-5; v_call: TRBV18; d_call: -; clone_size: once; cdr3_length: 14; cdr3_nt: TGTGCCAGCTCTCCTGCGGTAGGTGAGAAGACCCAGTACTTC; cdr3_aa: CASSPAVGEKTQYF
j_call: TRBJ2-1; v_call: TRBV5-1; d_call: TRBD2; clone_size: -; cdr3_length: 16; cdr3_nt: TGCGCCAGCAGCTTGGGGGTCGGGGGGGGGCACAATGAGCAGTTCTTC; cdr3_aa: CASSLGVGGGHNEQFF
j_call: TRBJ1-2; v_call: TRBV9; d_call: TRBD1; clone_size: -; cdr3_length: 16; cdr3_nt: TGTGCCAGCAGCATAACGACAGGGCGGGTCAACTATGGCTACACCTTC; cdr3_aa: CASSITTGRVNYGYTF
j_call: TRBJ1-1; v_call: TRBV21-1; d_call: -; clone_size: -; cdr3_length: 16; cdr3_nt: TGTGCCAGCAGGGAACGACGGTCCCGGCGGTGCGTTGAAGCTTTCTTT; cdr3_aa: CASRERRSRRCVEAFF
j_call: TRBJ1-2; v_call: TRBV11-2; d_call: -; clone_size: -; cdr3_length: 15; cdr3_nt: TGTGCCAGCAGTTACCTCCCCGGTTCCTTCTATGGCTACACCTTC; cdr3_aa: CASSYLPGSFYGYTF
j_call: TRBJ1-1; v_call: TRBV6-5; d_call: TRBD1; clone_size: -; cdr3_length: 13; cdr3_nt: TGTGCCAGCAGTTCAGGGGGCCGGACTGAAGCTTTCTTT; cdr3_aa: CASSSGGRTEAFF
j_call: TRBJ2-3; v_call: TRBV27; d_call: -; clone_size: few; cdr3_length: 12; cdr3_nt: TGTGCCAGCAGTGACCGGGGAGATACGCAGTATTTT; cdr3_aa: CASSDRGDTQYF
j_call: TRBJ2-2; v_call: TRBV18; d_call: -; clone_size: once; cdr3_length: 15; cdr3_nt: TGTGCCAGCTCACCACAACGGAGGGACACCGGGGAGCTGTTTTTT; cdr3_aa: CASSPQRRDTGELFF
j_call: TRBJ1-6; v_call: TRBV6-5; d_call: TRBD1; clone_size: many; cdr3_length: 15; cdr3_nt: TGTGCCAGCAGTTACTCGAGGGACAGCAATTCACCCCTCCACTTT; cdr3_aa: CASSYSRDSNSPLHF
j_call: TRBJ1-1; v_call: TRBV10-3; d_call: -; clone_size: -; cdr3_length: 13; cdr3_nt: TGTGCCATCTCGTGGCGGGGATTAGCAGAAGCTTTCTTT; cdr3_aa: CAISWRGLAEAFF
j_call: TRBJ1-6; v_call: TRBV4-2; d_call: -; clone_size: once; cdr3_length: 13; cdr3_nt: TGTGCCAGCAGCCAAGACAGGGGTGCACCCCTCCACTTT; cdr3_aa: CASSQDRGAPLHF
j_call: TRBJ2-7; v_call: TRBV7-9; d_call: -; clone_size: -; cdr3_length: 15; cdr3_nt: TGTGCCAGCAGCTTAGCAACGGGGAGCTCCTACGAGCAGTACTTC; cdr3_aa: CASSLATGSSYEQYF
j_call: TRBJ2-7; v_call: TRBV6-1; d_call: -; clone_size: -; cdr3_length: 14; cdr3_nt: TGTGCCAGCAGTGTACAGGGTTCGACCTACGAGCAGTACTTC; cdr3_aa: CASSVQGSTYEQYF